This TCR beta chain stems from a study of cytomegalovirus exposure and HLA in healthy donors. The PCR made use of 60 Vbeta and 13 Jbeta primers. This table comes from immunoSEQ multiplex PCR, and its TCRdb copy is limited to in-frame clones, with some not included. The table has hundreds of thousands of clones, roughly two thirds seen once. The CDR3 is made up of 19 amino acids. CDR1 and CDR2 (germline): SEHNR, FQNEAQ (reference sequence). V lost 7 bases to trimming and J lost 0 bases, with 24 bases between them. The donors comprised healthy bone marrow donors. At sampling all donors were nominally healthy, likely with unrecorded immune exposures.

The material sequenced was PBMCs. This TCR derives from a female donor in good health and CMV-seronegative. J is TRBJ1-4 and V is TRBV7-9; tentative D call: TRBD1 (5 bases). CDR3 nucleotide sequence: TGTGCCAGCACCCTTTTAGTTCGGGGGAGCGGGCCAACTAATGAAAAACTGTTTTTT. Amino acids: CASTLLVRGSGPTNEKLFF.